Below, one TCR beta chain is given with its context. The sample is drawn from a study of control samples from healthy donors and cancer patients. Here immunoSEQ multiplex PCR was the method, and the copy in TCRdb shows in-frame clones only, minus some. Of around 95,000 clones in the sample, around four fifths were seen once. Sequencing used blood. The sequence derives from a man aged 30 to 45 in good health.

This CDR3 reads CASSIGTRSDTQYF. Here the CDR3 DNA reads TGCGCCAGCAGCATTGGGACTCGCTCAGATACGCAGTATTTT. The chain carries TRBV5-1 and TRBJ2-3; TRBD2 is a possible D gene (6 bases). Trimming removed 4 bases from V and 4 bases from J, with 13 bases in between. CDR3 length: 14 residues. The V gene's germline CDR1 is SGHRS and CDR2 YFSETQ. The whole variable domain, remainder taken from reference TRBV5-1 and TRBJ2-3, is KAGVTQTPRYLIKTRGQQVTLSCSPISGHRSVSWYQQTPGQGLQFLFEYFSETQRNKGNFPGRFSGRQFSNSRSEMNVSTLELGDSALYLCASSIGTRSDTQYFGPGTRLTVL.